The TCR beta chain described here comes from a study of control samples from healthy donors and cancer patients. This CDR3 has 13 amino acids. V lost 4 bases to trimming and J lost 3 bases; unmatched junction nucleotides: 2. CDR1 and CDR2 (germline): SGHRS, YFSETQ. Profiled with immunoSEQ multiplex PCR; TCRdb holds only in-frame clones, not every one. In the table there are approximately 90,000 clones, roughly 80% of which are singletons. The specimen sequenced was PBMCs. The receptor comes from a man aged 65-85 years with lung cancer. The chain carries TRBV5-1 and TRBJ1-2, with 8 nucleotides matching TRBD1. The CDR3 bases are TGCGCCAGCAGCGCAGGGGGCGACTATGGCTACACCTTC. This gives the protein CASSAGGDYGYTF.